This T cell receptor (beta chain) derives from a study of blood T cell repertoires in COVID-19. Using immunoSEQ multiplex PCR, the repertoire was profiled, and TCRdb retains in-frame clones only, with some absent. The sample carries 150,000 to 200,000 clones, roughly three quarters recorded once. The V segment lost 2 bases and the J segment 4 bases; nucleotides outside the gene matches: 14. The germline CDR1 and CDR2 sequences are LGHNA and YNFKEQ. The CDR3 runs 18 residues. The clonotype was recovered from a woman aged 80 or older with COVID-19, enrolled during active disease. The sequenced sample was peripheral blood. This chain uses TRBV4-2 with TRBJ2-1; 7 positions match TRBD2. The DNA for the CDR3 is TGTGCCAGCAGCCAAAACGATCTAGCGGAGGCACCGTACAATGAGCAGTTCTTC. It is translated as CASSQNDLAEAPYNEQFF.